A few counts support the clone carrying this T cell receptor beta chain. The sample comes from a study of OX40 agonist ivuxolimab in advanced cancers. About the study: The patients' treatment was ivuxolimab, an agonistic anti-OX40 (CD134) antibody.

Germline V gene sequence: CDR1 MNHNY, CDR2 SVGAGI (reference sequence). This CDR3 contains 13 residues. V was trimmed by 8 bases and J by 2 bases, leaving 13 bases between them. Data came from immunoSEQ multiplex PCR; TCRdb stores just in-frame clones and leaves some out. The sample has 45,000 to 50,000 clones, 89% seen once. The chain carries TRBV6-6 and TRBJ2-7; D perhaps matches TRBD1 (5 bases). The sample here was CD4+ or CD8+ T cells sorted from blood, taken in a trial of the OX40 agonist ivuxolimab. The TCR was taken from an adult with an advanced solid tumor such as melanoma, head and neck, liver or kidney cancer. CDR3 amino acids: CASSARGPYEQYV. In DNA, the CDR3 is TGTGCCAGCTCTGCTAGGGGTCCCTACGAGCAGTACGTC.